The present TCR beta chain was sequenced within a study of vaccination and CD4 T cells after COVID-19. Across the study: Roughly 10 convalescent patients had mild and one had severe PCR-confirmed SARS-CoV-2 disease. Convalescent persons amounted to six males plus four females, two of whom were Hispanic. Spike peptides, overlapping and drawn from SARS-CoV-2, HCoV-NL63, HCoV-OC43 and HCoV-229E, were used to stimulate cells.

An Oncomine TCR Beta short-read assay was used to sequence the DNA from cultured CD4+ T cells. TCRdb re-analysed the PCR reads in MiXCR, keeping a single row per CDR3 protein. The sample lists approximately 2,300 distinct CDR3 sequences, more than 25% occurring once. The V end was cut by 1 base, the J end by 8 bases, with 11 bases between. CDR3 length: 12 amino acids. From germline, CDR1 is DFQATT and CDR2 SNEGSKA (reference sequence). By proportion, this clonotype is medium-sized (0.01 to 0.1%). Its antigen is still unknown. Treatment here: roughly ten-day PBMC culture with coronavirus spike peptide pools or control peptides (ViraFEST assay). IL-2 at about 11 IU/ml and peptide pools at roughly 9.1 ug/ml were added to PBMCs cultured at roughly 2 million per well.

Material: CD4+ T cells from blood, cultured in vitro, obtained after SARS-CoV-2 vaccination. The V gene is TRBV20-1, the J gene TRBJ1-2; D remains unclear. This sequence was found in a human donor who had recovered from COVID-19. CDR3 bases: TGCAGTGCTAGAGGGGAGGCTCGGGGCTACACCTTC. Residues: CSARGEARGYTF.